The rows below give T cell receptor beta chains drawn from one sample of a study of shared clonotypes between healthy human individuals. The method was immunoSEQ multiplex PCR; TCRdb's version includes in-frame clones alone and lacks a portion of them. The sample lists approximately 940,000 clones, 70% to 85% occurring once. Sequenced material: memory CD4+ T cells sorted from blood. The receptors were sampled from a man between 18 and 29 years old in good health. Both conserved end residues are part of each CDR3. D genes are given only for firm matches. Clone size is shown for a subset of rows, as once, few, many or a class of expanded clone.

clone size	V gene	D gene	J gene	CDR3 DNA	CDR3 protein
NA	TRBV7-2	TRBD1	TRBJ2-2	TGTGCCAGCAGCCCGACCCCGGGACAGGGGGCTACCGGGGAGCTGTTTTTT	CASSPTPGQGATGELFF
NA	TRBV30	NA	TRBJ1-1	TGTGCCTGGGGGCTCCGTACTGAAGCTTTCTTT	CAWGLRTEAFF
NA	TRBV28	NA	TRBJ2-5	TGTGCCAGCAGTTTTGCCGGGGGCGGGGAGACCCAGTACTTC	CASSFAGGGETQYF
NA	TRBV29-1	TRBD2	TRBJ2-1	TGCAGCGTTGAAGTTGGAGGACTAGCGGGTTACAATGAGCAGTTCTTC	CSVEVGGLAGYNEQFF
NA	TRBV9	TRBD1	TRBJ2-1	TGTGCCAGCAGCGTAGTTGGGGGACAGGGAGGGTACAATGAGCAGTTCTTC	CASSVVGGQGGYNEQFF
NA	TRBV5-1	NA	TRBJ1-3	TGCGCCAGCAGCTTGGGGCCCCAAATTGGAAACACCATATATTTT	CASSLGPQIGNTIYF
few	TRBV6-5	NA	TRBJ2-7	TGTGCCAGCAGTCAACAGGGGACTATAAGCTACGAGCAGTACTTC	CASSQQGTISYEQYF
few	TRBV19	NA	TRBJ1-1	TGTGCCAGTAGCGATCGGGGCATGGACACTGAAGCTTTCTTT	CASSDRGMDTEAFF
NA	TRBV12-5	TRBD1	TRBJ1-5	TGTGCTAGTGGTTTGAACAGGGGTTACAATCAGCCCCAGCATTTT	CASGLNRGYNQPQHF
NA	TRBV7-2	NA	TRBJ1-2	TGTGCCAGCAGCTTGGGACGGATAGCTCACTATGGCTACACCTTC	CASSLGRIAHYGYTF
NA	TRBV7-2	NA	TRBJ1-2	TGTGCCAGCAGCTTCTGGGGGAGGGATGGCTACACCTTC	CASSFWGRDGYTF
NA	TRBV5-1	NA	TRBJ2-5	TGCGCCAGCAACCCGAATCGGGGCTCAGAGACCCAGTACTTC	CASNPNRGSETQYF
NA	TRBV6-5	NA	TRBJ1-3	TGTGCCAGCAGTTACCTGGGGCGGGACACCATATATTTT	CASSYLGRDTIYF
NA	TRBV11-3	TRBD1	TRBJ2-1	TGTGCCAGCAGCTTAGCAGGGGGAAAGAACAATGAGCAGTTCTTC	CASSLAGGKNNEQFF
NA	TRBV1	NA	TRBJ2-7	TGCACCAGCAGCCCCAGGGTGGTGGGGTCCTACGAGCAGTACTTC	CTSSPRVVGSYEQYF
NA	TRBV7-9	TRBD1	TRBJ2-1	TGTGCCAGCAGCTTAGGCGGACAGGGGGTCAACAATGAGCAGTTCTTC	CASSLGGQGVNNEQFF
NA	TRBV9	TRBD2	TRBJ2-5	TGTGCCAGCAGCGTAGGGACTAGCGGAGCCCAAGAGACCCAGTACTTC	CASSVGTSGAQETQYF
NA	TRBV5-1	NA	TRBJ1-6	TGCGCCAGCAGCTTGATGGGTTATAATTCACCCCTCCACTTT	CASSLMGYNSPLHF
NA	TRBV5-1	NA	TRBJ2-3	TGCGCCAGCAGCTCAACACTCACAGATACGCAGTATTTT	CASSSTLTDTQYF
NA	TRBV7-2	NA	TRBJ2-7	TGTGCCAGCAGCCGGCTAGCTGCCTACGAGCAGTACTTC	CASSRLAAYEQYF